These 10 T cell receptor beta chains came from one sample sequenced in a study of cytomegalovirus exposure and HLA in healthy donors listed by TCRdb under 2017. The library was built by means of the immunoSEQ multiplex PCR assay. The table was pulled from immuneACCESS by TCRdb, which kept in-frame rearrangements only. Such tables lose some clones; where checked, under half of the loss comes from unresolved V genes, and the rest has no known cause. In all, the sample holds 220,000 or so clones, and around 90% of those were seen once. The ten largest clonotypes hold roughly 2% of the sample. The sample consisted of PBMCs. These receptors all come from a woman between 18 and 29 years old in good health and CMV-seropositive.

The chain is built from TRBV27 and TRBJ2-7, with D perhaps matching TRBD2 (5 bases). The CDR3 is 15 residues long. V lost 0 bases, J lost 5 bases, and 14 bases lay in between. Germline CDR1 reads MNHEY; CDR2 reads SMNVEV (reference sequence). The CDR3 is CASSLSATSSHEQYF. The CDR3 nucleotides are TGTGCCAGCAGTTTATCCGCCACTAGTTCCCACGAGCAGTACTTC.

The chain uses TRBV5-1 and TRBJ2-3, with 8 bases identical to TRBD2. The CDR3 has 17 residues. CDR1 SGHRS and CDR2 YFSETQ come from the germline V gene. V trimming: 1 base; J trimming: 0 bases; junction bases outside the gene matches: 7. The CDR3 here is CASSLRLAGTSTDTQYF. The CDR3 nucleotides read TGCGCCAGCAGCTTGAGGCTAGCGGGTACTAGCACAGATACGCAGTATTTT.

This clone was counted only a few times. The CDR3 sequence is CASSYWGQMANTEAFF. DNA for the CDR3: TGTGCCAGCAGTTACTGGGGCCAGATGGCGAACACTGAAGCTTTCTTT. The genes are TRBV6-5 and TRBJ1-1; the D gene is possibly TRBD1 (5 bases). This CDR3 has 16 residues. Germline values: CDR1 MNHEY, CDR2 SVGAGI. The V gene lost 1 base and the J gene lost 1 base, with 13 bases spanning the gap.

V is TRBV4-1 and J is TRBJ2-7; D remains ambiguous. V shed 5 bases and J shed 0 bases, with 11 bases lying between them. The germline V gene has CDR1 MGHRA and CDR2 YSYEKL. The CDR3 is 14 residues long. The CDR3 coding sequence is TGCGCCAGCAGCTTACTTCCAAGCTCCTACGAGCAGTACTTC. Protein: CASSLLPSSYEQYF.

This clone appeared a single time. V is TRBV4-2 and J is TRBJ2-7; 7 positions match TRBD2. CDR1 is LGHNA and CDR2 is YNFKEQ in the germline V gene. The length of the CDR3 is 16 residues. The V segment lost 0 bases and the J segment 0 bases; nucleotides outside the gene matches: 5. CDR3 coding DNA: TGTGCCAGCAGCCAAGATTTCACGGGGGGCTCCTACGAGCAGTACTTC. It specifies CASSQDFTGGSYEQYF.

In nucleotides, the CDR3 is TGTGCCAGCAGCGTAGGTCGTGATAGCGGGCCCCTTAATACGCAGTATTTT. The encoded protein is CASSVGRDSGPLNTQYF. V usage is TRBV9 and J usage is TRBJ2-3, with 7 bases lining up with TRBD2. Germline V gene sequence: CDR1 SGDLS, CDR2 YYNGEE. V gave up 0 bases and J gave up 7 bases; unmatched junction bases: 14. CDR3 length equals 17 residues.

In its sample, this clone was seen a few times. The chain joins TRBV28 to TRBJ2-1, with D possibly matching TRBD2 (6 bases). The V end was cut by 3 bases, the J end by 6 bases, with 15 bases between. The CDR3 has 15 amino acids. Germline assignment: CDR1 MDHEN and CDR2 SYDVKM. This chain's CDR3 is CASSLRTMGLNEQFF. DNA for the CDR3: TGTGCCAGCAGTTTGCGGACTATGGGCCTCAATGAGCAGTTCTTC.

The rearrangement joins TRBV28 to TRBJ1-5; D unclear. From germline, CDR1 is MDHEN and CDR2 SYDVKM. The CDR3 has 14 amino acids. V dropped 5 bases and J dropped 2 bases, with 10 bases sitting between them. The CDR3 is CASSQTYGNQPQHF. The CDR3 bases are TGTGCCAGCAGTCAGACATACGGCAATCAGCCCCAGCATTTT.

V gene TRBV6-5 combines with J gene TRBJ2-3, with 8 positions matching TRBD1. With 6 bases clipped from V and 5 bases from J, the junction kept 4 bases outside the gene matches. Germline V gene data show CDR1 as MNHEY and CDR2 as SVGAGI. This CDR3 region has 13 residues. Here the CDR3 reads CASRRTGGDTQYF. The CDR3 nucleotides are TGTGCCAGCAGACGTACAGGGGGAGATACGCAGTATTTT.

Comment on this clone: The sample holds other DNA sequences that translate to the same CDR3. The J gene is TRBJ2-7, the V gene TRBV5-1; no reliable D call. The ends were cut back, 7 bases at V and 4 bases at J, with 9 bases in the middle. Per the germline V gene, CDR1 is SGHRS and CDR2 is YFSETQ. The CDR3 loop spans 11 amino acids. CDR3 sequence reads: CASSDTYEQYF. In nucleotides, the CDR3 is TGCGCCAGCTCCGACACATACGAGCAGTACTTC.